Listed below are T cell receptor beta chains from one sample, sequenced in a study of immune evolution from preneoplasia to lung adenocarcinoma. Method: immunoSEQ multiplex PCR; TCRdb's copy keeps in-frame clones and lacks some. The sample includes some 7,000 clones, around 75% seen only once; the top ten take around 8%. The sequencing input was FFPE minimally invasive lung adenocarcinoma tissue. These receptors were taken from a person between 65 and 79 years old with lung adenocarcinoma. The CDR3 runs from the conserved cysteine through the conserved F or W. The order of the fields is D gene, clone size, V gene, J gene, CDR3 DNA, CDR3 protein. The D gene is left open where the match is weak. Expanded clones are given a class, and other clones once, few, many or no size at all.

d_call: -; clone_size: -; v_call: TRBV4-2; j_call: TRBJ1-6; cdr3_nt: TGTGCCAGCAGCCAAGAAGGGACACTAGATTCACCCCTCCACTTT; cdr3_aa: CASSQEGTLDSPLHF
d_call: TRBD2; clone_size: once; v_call: TRBV18; j_call: TRBJ2-3; cdr3_nt: TGTGCCAGCTCACCAGATTCCGGGACTAGCCATACGCAGTATTTT; cdr3_aa: CASSPDSGTSHTQYF
d_call: -; clone_size: -; v_call: TRBV27; j_call: TRBJ2-2; cdr3_nt: TGTGCCAGCAGAGCAGGGACAGCGGGGTCCGGGGAGCTGTTTTTT; cdr3_aa: CASRAGTAGSGELFF
d_call: -; clone_size: -; v_call: TRBV2; j_call: TRBJ2-5; cdr3_nt: TGTGCCAGCAGCGACCGAAGGGGGACGGGGGAGACCCAGTACTTC; cdr3_aa: CASSDRRGTGETQYF
d_call: -; clone_size: -; v_call: TRBV18; j_call: TRBJ2-5; cdr3_nt: TGTGCCAGCTCACCTCAAGGGGGGAAAGAGACCCAGTACTTC; cdr3_aa: CASSPQGGKETQYF
d_call: -; clone_size: -; v_call: TRBV28; j_call: TRBJ1-3; cdr3_nt: TGTGCCAGCAGGGGGACTGCGGGGAGGTTATATTTT; cdr3_aa: CASRGTAGRLYF
d_call: TRBD2; clone_size: -; v_call: TRBV14; j_call: TRBJ2-3; cdr3_nt: TGTGCCAGCAGCCATATTAGCGGGGGATACACAGATACGCAGTATTTT; cdr3_aa: CASSHISGGYTDTQYF
d_call: TRBD1; clone_size: -; v_call: TRBV6-5; j_call: TRBJ1-5; cdr3_nt: TGTGCCAGCAGTAGTACAGGGGGCGCAGGACAGCCCCAGCATTTT; cdr3_aa: CASSSTGGAGQPQHF
d_call: TRBD2; clone_size: -; v_call: TRBV11-2; j_call: TRBJ2-1; cdr3_nt: TGTGCCAGCAACCCGAAGGGACTAGCGGGACGGGACTACAATGAGCAGTTCTTC; cdr3_aa: CASNPKGLAGRDYNEQFF
d_call: TRBD2; clone_size: -; v_call: TRBV6-5; j_call: TRBJ2-7; cdr3_nt: TGTGCCAGTGGAGGTAGCGGGGCCGAGCAGTACTTC; cdr3_aa: CASGGSGAEQYF
d_call: TRBD2; clone_size: -; v_call: TRBV2; j_call: TRBJ2-1; cdr3_nt: TGTACCAGCAGTGAAAAGCTTAGCGGGGGTCGCAATGAGCAGTTCTTC; cdr3_aa: CTSSEKLSGGRNEQFF
d_call: -; clone_size: -; v_call: TRBV15; j_call: TRBJ2-6; cdr3_nt: TGTGCCACCAGCAGAAGGGGCTCTGGGGCCAACGTCCTGACTTTC; cdr3_aa: CATSRRGSGANVLTF
d_call: TRBD1; clone_size: once; v_call: TRBV6-5; j_call: TRBJ1-4; cdr3_nt: TGTGCCAGCAGGGGACAGGGTTGGGATGAAAAACTGTTTTTT; cdr3_aa: CASRGQGWDEKLFF
d_call: TRBD2; clone_size: -; v_call: TRBV7-9; j_call: TRBJ2-3; cdr3_nt: TGTGCCAGCAGCGAGGGACTAGGGGTATCAGATACGCAGTATTTT; cdr3_aa: CASSEGLGVSDTQYF
d_call: -; clone_size: few; v_call: TRBV5-6; j_call: TRBJ2-6; cdr3_nt: TGTGCCAGCAGCCCGGGGCGGGGGCCTGGGGCCAACGTCCTGACTTTC; cdr3_aa: CASSPGRGPGANVLTF
d_call: -; clone_size: few; v_call: TRBV7-2; j_call: TRBJ2-7; cdr3_nt: TGTGCCAGCAGCTTAACAGGGAACTCCTACGAGCAGTACTTC; cdr3_aa: CASSLTGNSYEQYF
d_call: -; clone_size: -; v_call: TRBV29-1; j_call: TRBJ2-1; cdr3_nt: TGCAGCGCGCAGTTAGGGGTATGGAATGAGCAGTTCTTC; cdr3_aa: CSAQLGVWNEQFF
d_call: -; clone_size: -; v_call: TRBV10-3; j_call: TRBJ2-6; cdr3_nt: TGTGCCATCAGTGAGTCCGGGATTGGGGCCAACGTCCTGACTTTC; cdr3_aa: CAISESGIGANVLTF
d_call: TRBD1; clone_size: -; v_call: TRBV5-1; j_call: TRBJ2-7; cdr3_nt: TGCGCCAGCAGCTCGGGGGACAGGGGATACGAGCAGTACTTC; cdr3_aa: CASSSGDRGYEQYF
d_call: -; clone_size: -; v_call: TRBV7-9; j_call: TRBJ2-7; cdr3_nt: TGTGCCAGCAGCTTAGGGCCCCTCACCTACGAGCAGTACTTC; cdr3_aa: CASSLGPLTYEQYF
d_call: -; clone_size: -; v_call: TRBV6-5; j_call: TRBJ2-2; cdr3_nt: TGTGCCAGCAGAAGTTATCTTTCTGCCGGGGAGCTGTTTTTT; cdr3_aa: CASRSYLSAGELFF
d_call: TRBD1; clone_size: -; v_call: TRBV7-9; j_call: TRBJ2-1; cdr3_nt: TGTGCCAGCAGCTTAGGGGACAGTGAGTTCAATGAGCAGTTCTTC; cdr3_aa: CASSLGDSEFNEQFF
d_call: -; clone_size: -; v_call: TRBV7-6; j_call: TRBJ1-5; cdr3_nt: TGTGCCAGCAGCCAGGACAGAGATCAGCCCCAGCATTTT; cdr3_aa: CASSQDRDQPQHF
d_call: -; clone_size: -; v_call: TRBV2; j_call: TRBJ1-4; cdr3_nt: TGTGCCAGCCGGCTACGAACTAATGAAAAACTGTTTTTT; cdr3_aa: CASRLRTNEKLFF
d_call: -; clone_size: -; v_call: TRBV10-3; j_call: TRBJ1-2; cdr3_nt: TGTGCCATCAGTGAGCCACAGGGTGACTATGGCTACACCTTC; cdr3_aa: CAISEPQGDYGYTF
d_call: -; clone_size: -; v_call: TRBV5-1; j_call: TRBJ2-3; cdr3_nt: TGCGCCAGCAGCGCTACTCCGGGGGTGGGTACAGATACGCAGTATTTT; cdr3_aa: CASSATPGVGTDTQYF
d_call: -; clone_size: once; v_call: TRBV28; j_call: TRBJ2-7; cdr3_nt: TGTGCCAGCAGTCTCACCAGTTACGAGCAGTACTTC; cdr3_aa: CASSLTSYEQYF
d_call: -; clone_size: -; v_call: TRBV7-9; j_call: TRBJ2-1; cdr3_nt: TGTGCCAGCAGCTTAGTGGTAGCAGCCCAAAATGAGCAGTTCTTC; cdr3_aa: CASSLVVAAQNEQFF
d_call: -; clone_size: -; v_call: TRBV21-1; j_call: TRBJ2-7; cdr3_nt: TGTGCCCTCGGGGGGTGGGGCTCCTACGAGCAGTACTTC; cdr3_aa: CALGGWGSYEQYF
d_call: -; clone_size: -; v_call: TRBV7-3; j_call: TRBJ2-3; cdr3_nt: TGTGCCAGCAGCCCAGGGCGGGGCACAGATACGCAGTATTTT; cdr3_aa: CASSPGRGTDTQYF
d_call: -; clone_size: -; v_call: TRBV5-4; j_call: TRBJ2-7; cdr3_nt: TGTGCCAGCAGCTTTGGAGGCAGGGTAAACGAGCAGTACTTC; cdr3_aa: CASSFGGRVNEQYF
d_call: -; clone_size: -; v_call: TRBV5-1; j_call: TRBJ2-2; cdr3_nt: TGCGCCAGCAGTAGTGGACCCGGGGGAAGAGAGTCCGGGGAGCTGTTTTTT; cdr3_aa: CASSSGPGGRESGELFF
d_call: -; clone_size: -; v_call: TRBV5-6; j_call: TRBJ1-5; cdr3_nt: TGTGCCAGCAGCGTGGCCGGCGATCAGCCCCAGCATTTT; cdr3_aa: CASSVAGDQPQHF
d_call: -; clone_size: -; v_call: TRBV5-6; j_call: TRBJ2-3; cdr3_nt: TGTGCCAGCAGCTTAGTAGGGCCAGCGGCCACGGGCACAGATACGCAGTATTTT; cdr3_aa: CASSLVGPAATGTDTQYF
d_call: -; clone_size: few; v_call: TRBV6-6; j_call: TRBJ2-1; cdr3_nt: TGTGCCAGCAGTAACTCGCGGAGCTCCTACAATGAGCAGTTCTTC; cdr3_aa: CASSNSRSSYNEQFF
d_call: TRBD2; clone_size: -; v_call: TRBV5-1; j_call: TRBJ2-7; cdr3_nt: TGCGCCAGCAGCTTGGTAGCGGGAGCGACCTACGAGCAGTACTTC; cdr3_aa: CASSLVAGATYEQYF
d_call: -; clone_size: -; v_call: TRBV6-5; j_call: TRBJ2-5; cdr3_nt: TGTGCCAGCAGTTACGAGGGGCGCCAAGAGACCCAGTACTTC; cdr3_aa: CASSYEGRQETQYF
d_call: -; clone_size: -; v_call: TRBV6-5; j_call: TRBJ1-2; cdr3_nt: TGTGCCAGCAGAGCCCCGGGCGGAAACTATGGCTACACCTTC; cdr3_aa: CASRAPGGNYGYTF
d_call: -; clone_size: -; v_call: TRBV11-1; j_call: TRBJ2-1; cdr3_nt: TGTGCCAGCAGCTTGTGGACAGCGGGCGAGCAGTTCTTC; cdr3_aa: CASSLWTAGEQFF
d_call: TRBD1; clone_size: -; v_call: TRBV10-3; j_call: TRBJ2-7; cdr3_nt: TGTGCCACTACGGACAGGGCCTACGAGCAGTACTTC; cdr3_aa: CATTDRAYEQYF
d_call: TRBD1; clone_size: -; v_call: TRBV7-3; j_call: TRBJ2-3; cdr3_nt: TGTGCCAGCAGCCAGGGACAGGGGGCGGTAGATACGCAGTATTTT; cdr3_aa: CASSQGQGAVDTQYF
d_call: -; clone_size: -; v_call: TRBV9; j_call: TRBJ1-5; cdr3_nt: TGTGCCAGCAGCGCAGGACAAAGTAGCAATCAGCCCCAGCATTTT; cdr3_aa: CASSAGQSSNQPQHF
d_call: -; clone_size: -; v_call: TRBV10-2; j_call: TRBJ2-4; cdr3_nt: TGCGCCAGCAGTGAGTCCGCACGTACAGTCGCCTTAGCCAAAAACATTCAGTACTTC; cdr3_aa: CASSESARTVALAKNIQYF
d_call: -; clone_size: -; v_call: TRBV5-6; j_call: TRBJ1-1; cdr3_nt: TGTGCCAGCAGCAAGGAGACCACGACAGTAGCTGTGAACACTGAAGCTTTCTTT; cdr3_aa: CASSKETTTVAVNTEAFF
d_call: TRBD1; clone_size: -; v_call: TRBV28; j_call: TRBJ1-5; cdr3_nt: TGTGCCAGCATGCGGAGGACAGGGAGCAATCAGCCCCAGCATTTT; cdr3_aa: CASMRRTGSNQPQHF
d_call: -; clone_size: once; v_call: TRBV4-2; j_call: TRBJ1-6; cdr3_nt: TGTGCCAGCAGCCCGTACGCGGGCGGATTGGGGAATTCACCCCTCCACTTT; cdr3_aa: CASSPYAGGLGNSPLHF
d_call: -; clone_size: -; v_call: TRBV18; j_call: TRBJ2-5; cdr3_nt: TGTGCCAGCTCACCCCGGGCAGGTACCCAAGAGACCCAGTACTTC; cdr3_aa: CASSPRAGTQETQYF
d_call: -; clone_size: few; v_call: TRBV7-9; j_call: TRBJ2-7; cdr3_nt: TGTGCCAGCAGCTCTAAGGGCCCCGAAGAGCAGTACTTC; cdr3_aa: CASSSKGPEEQYF